This T cell receptor beta chain was recovered during a study of shared clonotypes between healthy human individuals. As regards this clone: As yet, its antigen is unknown.

Unsorted material relied on tens of millions of PBMCs as the source of genomic DNA. The study's findings and limits: A small donor pool kept down the genetic and exposure-history diversity that was represented.

TCRdb keeps only in-frame clones here, not all; method: immunoSEQ multiplex PCR. The sample consists of some 470,000 clones, less than 80% of them appearing once. Source material: PBMCs. This receptor was identified in a woman aged 40 to 55 in good health. Some clones in this sample may be carry-over from other donors' samples.

The CDR3 sequence: CASSVGMDEQFF. The CDR3 region has the DNA TGTGCCAGCAGCGTAGGGATGGATGAGCAGTTCTTC. The chain joins TRBV9 to TRBJ2-1; D is unresolved. Germline-derived CDR1 and CDR2 are SGDLS and YYNGEE. V was clipped by 0 bases and J by 8 bases, with 6 bases between them. The CDR3 length is 12 residues.